These T cell receptor beta chains were read from a single sample in a study of OX40 agonist ivuxolimab in advanced cancers. Using immunoSEQ multiplex PCR, the repertoire was profiled, and TCRdb retains in-frame clones only, with some absent. Of 9,000 to 13,000 clones in the sample, approximately 69% are singletons; the top ten hold around 38%. The sequencing used CD4+ or CD8+ T cells sorted from blood, collected in a trial of the OX40 agonist ivuxolimab. All receptors derive from an adult with an advanced solid tumor such as melanoma, head and neck, liver or kidney cancer. CDR3s include the opening cysteine and the closing phenylalanine or tryptophan. The D gene is left open where the match is weak. Size is stated for part of the rows, as once, few or many counts, or as a class when the clone is expanded.

TRBV9	TRBJ2-1	TRBD2	NA	CASSVAGGSYNEQFF	TGTGCCAGCAGCGTAGCGGGGGGCTCCTACAATGAGCAGTTCTTC
TRBV29-1	TRBJ2-5	TRBD2	NA	CSVDGTGRAFLETQYF	TGCAGCGTTGACGGGACCGGGAGGGCATTTCTGGAGACCCAGTACTTC
TRBV12-1	TRBJ2-7	NA	NA	CASSPGPF	TGTGCCAGCAGCCCGGGACCCTTC
TRBV2	TRBJ2-2	TRBD2	NA	CASREPGTSGIRELFF	TGTGCCAGCAGAGAACCCGGGACTAGCGGGATCCGGGAGCTGTTTTTT
TRBV5-1	TRBJ2-6	NA	NA	CASSSPGLYSGANVLTF	TGCGCCAGCAGCTCACCGGGACTGTACTCTGGGGCCAACGTCCTGACTTTC
TRBV19	TRBJ1-1	NA	NA	CASSSGMFTEAFF	TGTGCCAGTAGTTCAGGGATGTTCACTGAAGCTTTCTTT
TRBV19	TRBJ2-4	TRBD2	NA	CASSPGFLAGGAKNIQYF	TGTGCCAGTAGTCCCGGCTTTCTAGCGGGAGGTGCCAAAAACATTCAGTACTTC
TRBV19	TRBJ2-7	TRBD1	many	CASSIALGQGDYEQYF	TGTGCCAGTAGTATAGCCCTAGGACAGGGAGACTACGAGCAGTACTTC
TRBV6-5	TRBJ2-1	TRBD2	few	CASSHGTSGEQFF	TGTGCCAGCAGTCACGGGACTAGCGGTGAGCAGTTCTTC
TRBV6-6	TRBJ1-5	NA	NA	CAHSQGTHSNQPQHF	TGTGCCCACTCCCAAGGCACACATAGCAATCAGCCCCAGCATTTT
TRBV6-4	TRBJ2-2	NA	NA	CASSDSSTGELFF	TGTGCCAGCAGTGACTCGAGCACCGGGGAGCTGTTTTTT
TRBV27	TRBJ2-7	NA	NA	CASSSNYEQYF	TGTGCCAGCAGTTCGAATTACGAGCAGTACTTC
TRBV19	TRBJ2-1	NA	NA	CASTAGIYNEQFF	TGTGCCAGTACCGCGGGTATCTACAATGAGCAGTTCTTC
TRBV28	TRBJ1-1	NA	NA	CASSPTTEAFF	TGTGCCAGCAGTCCCACGACTGAAGCTTTCTTT
TRBV9	TRBJ2-7	TRBD1	medium-sized	CASSTGTGYEQYF	TGTGCCAGCAGCACAGGGACAGGCTACGAGCAGTACTTC
TRBV7-6	TRBJ2-1	TRBD2	many	CASSLGGGRALEEQFF	TGTGCCAGCAGCTTGGGTGGCGGGAGGGCCTTAGAGGAGCAGTTCTTC
TRBV7-9	TRBJ1-4	NA	few	CASSLSRQGSEKLFF	TGTGCCAGCAGCTTATCCAGGCAGGGAAGTGAAAAACTGTTTTTT
TRBV15	TRBJ2-7	TRBD1	NA	CATSRDRVAYEQYF	TGTGCCACCAGCAGGGACAGGGTGGCCTACGAGCAGTACTTC
TRBV4-2	TRBJ2-7	TRBD2	NA	CASSQEASGTFAYEQYF	TGTGCCAGCAGCCAAGAGGCTAGCGGGACCTTCGCCTACGAGCAGTACTTC
TRBV13	TRBJ2-3	NA	few	CATGLSLSHTQYF	TGTGCCACCGGGCTGTCACTTTCACATACGCAGTATTTT
TRBV27	TRBJ2-7	TRBD1	NA	CASSPLPGQGNYEQYF	TGTGCCAGCAGCCCGCTCCCGGGACAGGGGAACTACGAGCAGTACTTC
TRBV29-1	TRBJ1-5	NA	NA	CSVNQGAGQPQHF	TGCAGCGTTAACCAGGGTGCTGGGCAGCCCCAGCATTTT
TRBV5-4	TRBJ2-7	NA	NA	CASSLVEASYEQYF	TGTGCCAGCAGCTTGGTGGAGGCATCCTACGAGCAGTACTTC
TRBV7-2	TRBJ1-1	NA	NA	CASSWGTPGTEAFF	TGTGCCAGCAGCTGGGGGACCCCCGGGACTGAAGCTTTCTTT
TRBV28	TRBJ2-7	NA	NA	CASSSLIGYEQYF	TGTGCCAGCAGTTCCTTAATCGGATACGAGCAGTACTTC
TRBV7-9	TRBJ2-7	NA	NA	CASSPTVSYEQYF	TGTGCCAGCAGCCCGACAGTCTCCTACGAGCAGTACTTC
TRBV9	TRBJ2-3	NA	NA	CASSDPRTGGFTDTQYF	TGTGCCAGCAGCGACCCCCGGACCGGGGGTTTCACAGATACGCAGTATTTT
TRBV4-3	TRBJ2-7	NA	NA	CASSQETVSLREQYF	TGCGCCAGCAGCCAAGAAACGGTTTCCCTTAGGGAGCAGTACTTC
TRBV29-1	TRBJ2-2	TRBD1	few	CSVEVFAQWDRNPGGVAGELFF	TGCAGCGTTGAAGTATTTGCTCAATGGGACAGGAACCCGGGCGGGGTGGCCGGGGAGCTGTTTTTT
TRBV11-3	TRBJ2-3	TRBD2	NA	CATDTSGRAGARTDTQYF	TGTGCCACGGATACTAGCGGGAGGGCCGGGGCGCGCACAGATACGCAGTATTTT
TRBV5-6	TRBJ1-2	NA	NA	CASSLLGTVYGYTF	TGTGCCAGCAGCTTACTTGGGACGGTCTATGGCTACACCTTC
TRBV5-6	TRBJ1-1	NA	NA	CASSLASTGSEAFF	TGTGCCAGCAGCTTAGCGTCGACAGGAAGTGAAGCTTTCTTT
TRBV7-3	TRBJ1-5	NA	NA	CASTLYGNQPQHF	TGTGCCAGTACCCTGTATGGCAATCAGCCCCAGCATTTT
TRBV5-6	TRBJ2-7	NA	NA	CASSFGGTTYEQYF	TGTGCCAGCAGCTTTGGGGGAACAACCTACGAGCAGTACTTC
TRBV11-2	TRBJ2-5	NA	NA	CASSFGDFRDRTQYF	TGTGCCAGCAGCTTTGGCGACTTCCGGGACCGAACCCAGTACTTC
TRBV30	TRBJ1-2	TRBD1	NA	CAWAHRGRGYGYTF	TGTGCCTGGGCACACAGGGGGCGCGGCTATGGCTACACCTTC
TRBV7-9	TRBJ1-2	NA	NA	CASSLGLKVGYTF	TGTGCCAGCAGCTTAGGGTTAAAGGTCGGCTACACCTTC
TRBV28	TRBJ1-1	NA	NA	CASSDREAFF	TGTGCCAGTTCAGACAGGGAAGCTTTCTTT
TRBV27	TRBJ1-5	NA	NA	CASSFEGRSNQPQHF	TGTGCCAGCAGTTTCGAGGGAAGGAGCAATCAGCCCCAGCATTTT
TRBV9	TRBJ2-3	TRBD2	NA	CASTRGGTSTDTQYF	TGTGCCAGCACCCGGGGGGGAACTAGCACAGATACGCAGTATTTT
TRBV27	TRBJ2-3	TRBD2	NA	CASSLTSGSTDTQYF	TGTGCCAGCAGTTTAACTAGCGGAAGCACAGATACGCAGTATTTT
TRBV5-4	TRBJ2-7	TRBD1	once	CASSFGDSPYEQYF	TGTGCCAGCAGCTTTGGGGACAGCCCCTACGAGCAGTACTTC
TRBV9	TRBJ2-4	NA	NA	CASSAGSGDIQYF	TGTGCCAGCAGTGCTGGGTCGGGGGACATTCAGTACTTC
TRBV19	TRBJ2-1	TRBD2	once	CASSIVGLAGPNYNEQFF	TGTGCCAGTAGTATAGTGGGACTAGCGGGACCTAACTACAATGAGCAGTTCTTC
TRBV14	TRBJ2-7	TRBD1	NA	CASSQGDSFSSYEQYF	TGTGCCAGCAGCCAAGGGGACAGCTTTAGCTCCTACGAGCAGTACTTC
TRBV27	TRBJ2-1	TRBD2	few	CASSLQRGNEQFF	TGTGCCAGCAGTTTACAGCGGGGAAATGAGCAGTTCTTC
TRBV30	TRBJ2-7	NA	once	CAWSVDYEQYF	TGTGCCTGGAGTGTAGACTACGAGCAGTACTTC
TRBV4-3	TRBJ2-7	NA	NA	CASSQEGWDEQYF	TGCGCCAGCAGCCAAGAGGGATGGGACGAGCAGTACTTC
TRBV19	TRBJ2-7	NA	NA	CASSITGSSYEQYF	TGTGCCAGTAGTATTACCGGGAGCTCCTACGAGCAGTACTTC
TRBV4-3	TRBJ2-5	NA	NA	CASSQEGSGGETQYF	TGCGCCAGCAGCCAAGAAGGGAGTGGGGGTGAGACCCAGTACTTC
TRBV7-9	TRBJ1-5	NA	few	CASSGAQGQPQHF	TGTGCCAGCAGCGGTGCCCAGGGGCAGCCCCAGCATTTT
TRBV7-9	TRBJ1-5	NA	NA	CASSLDKGPQHF	TGTGCCAGCAGCCTAGATAAGGGGCCCCAGCATTTT
TRBV25-1	TRBJ2-5	TRBD2	few	CASSEGTSGQETQYF	TGTGCCAGCAGTGAAGGGACTAGCGGGCAAGAGACCCAGTACTTC
TRBV29-1	TRBJ2-2	NA	few	CSVEGGGRTGELFF	TGCAGCGTTGAGGGAGGGGGGCGTACCGGGGAGCTGTTTTTT
TRBV19	TRBJ2-2	TRBD2	NA	CASTPLAGAAGELFF	TGTGCCAGTACCCCACTAGCGGGAGCCGCCGGGGAGCTGTTTTTT
TRBV4-2	TRBJ2-5	TRBD2	NA	CASSQAGTSGRAGETQYF	TGTGCCAGCAGCCAGGCCGGGACTAGCGGGAGGGCCGGGGAGACCCAGTACTTC